Each of the 29 T cell receptor beta chains below was sequenced from the same sample in a study of memory CD4+ T cells and cytomegalovirus serostatus. Single viable CD3+CD4+CD8-CD45RO+ cells were sorted as the memory CD4+ T cells. Libraries were prepared by immunoSEQ multiplex PCR; TCRdb keeps only in-frame clonotypes and omits some of them. Of under 80,000 clones listed, about 73% were seen once; the top ten hold 2.5% to 3%. The sample was memory CD4+ T cells from blood. Receptors were obtained from an adult in good health and CMV-seropositive.

This clone was observed a handful of times. This chain links TRBV2 with TRBJ1-2, with D perhaps TRBD1 (5 bases). The CDR3 extends over 12 amino acids. Looked up from germline, CDR1 is SNHLY and CDR2 is FYNNEI. With 6 bases removed from V and 5 bases from J, the gap between germline ends came to 10 bases. CDR3 amino acids: CASSGDVYGYTF. The CDR3 nucleotides are TGTGCCAGCAGCGGGGACGTATATGGCTACACCTTC.

The V and J genes are TRBV5-8 and TRBJ2-6; D is unresolved. Germline V gene lookup returns CDR1 SGHTS and CDR2 YDEGEE. The CDR3 loop spans 13 amino acids. Trimming pared 5 bases from V and 0 bases from J, leaving 3 bases between. This CDR3 reads CASRTSGANVLTF. CDR3 in DNA: TGTGCCAGCAGAACCTCTGGGGCCAACGTCCTGACTTTC.

The chain is built from TRBV19 and TRBJ1-5; D perhaps matches TRBD1 (5 bases). This CDR3 spans 18 amino acids. V lost 5 bases and J lost 0, with 20 bases in between. The germline V gene has CDR1 LNHDA and CDR2 SQIVND (reference sequence). CDR3 region: CASSPLGVPGYSNQPQHF. The CDR3 DNA follows: TGTGCCAGTAGTCCCCTGGGGGTTCCAGGATATAGCAATCAGCCCCAGCATTTT.

The chain combines TRBV19 with TRBJ1-1, with D hard to call. The CDR3 totals 14 residues. V lost 2 bases and J lost 5, with 12 bases in between. The V gene's germline CDR1 is LNHDA and CDR2 SQIVND (reference sequence). The CDR3 spells CASSIKSPWTEAFF. The CDR3 DNA reads as TGTGCCAGTAGTATAAAGAGTCCTTGGACTGAAGCTTTCTTT.

The V gene is TRBV11-2, the J gene TRBJ2-1; TRBD1 or TRBD2 may be the D gene (5 bases each). With 5 bases removed from V and 6 bases from J, the gap between germline ends came to 17 bases. Germline CDR1 is SGHAT and CDR2 is FQNNGV. CDR3 length equals 15 residues. CDR3 sequence reads: CASSLTSLGANEQFF. As DNA, the CDR3 is TGTGCCAGCAGCCTCACTAGTTTAGGGGCCAATGAGCAGTTCTTC.

The V and J genes are TRBV4-1 and TRBJ2-1; 9 nucleotides align to TRBD2. After removal of 4 bases from V and 7 bases from J, the junction contained 8 bases not matched to a gene. The CDR3 totals 15 residues. Germline CDR1 reads MGHRA; CDR2 reads YSYEKL. The CDR3 region is CASSPGLAGSNEQFF. In DNA, the CDR3 is TGCGCCAGCAGCCCCGGGCTAGCGGGGAGTAATGAGCAGTTCTTC.

CDR3: CASSLEGSGTQYF. CDR3 DNA: TGTGCCAGCAGCCTAGAGGGATCCGGGACCCAGTACTTC. The chain combines TRBV9 with TRBJ2-5, with D possibly matching TRBD2 (5 bases). This CDR3 has 13 amino acids. Germline V gene lookup returns CDR1 SGDLS and CDR2 YYNGEE. With 4 bases removed from V and 7 bases from J, the gap between germline ends came to 14 bases.

This clone has more than one count but fewer than ten. The chain couples TRBV28 to TRBJ1-5; maybe TRBD1 (5 bases). This CDR3 region has 16 residues. Germline V lookup: CDR1 MDHEN, CDR2 SYDVKM. Trimming pared 5 bases from V and 1 base from J, leaving 15 bases between. CDR3 in amino acids: CASSPSGRDSNQPQHF. The CDR3, as DNA: TGTGCCAGCAGTCCCTCGGGCCGGGACAGCAATCAGCCCCAGCATTTT.

This clone was observed a few times. This rearrangement joins TRBV5-1 to TRBJ1-2, with TRBD1 matching 8 bases. The CDR3 consists of 14 residues. Germline assignment: CDR1 SGHRS and CDR2 YFSETQ. The ends lost 2 bases at V and 6 bases at J; junction bases unmatched: 6. CDR3 residues: CASSLLQGGDGYTF. The CDR3, as DNA: TGCGCCAGCAGCTTATTACAGGGGGGAGATGGCTACACCTTC.

This clone has only a few counts. This chain connects TRBV7-9 to TRBJ2-1; 9 bases agree with TRBD2. Germline CDR1 is SEHNR and CDR2 is FQNEAQ (reference sequence). The CDR3 sequence is 12 residues long. The junction had 1 base not matched to a gene; V was cut back by 5 bases and J by 8 bases. The CDR3 protein is CASSPSGDEQFF. CDR3 DNA: TGTGCCAGCAGCCCTAGCGGGGATGAGCAGTTCTTC.

By share, this clone ranks as medium-sized. The V gene is TRBV25-1, the J gene TRBJ2-1, with a tentative D call TRBD2 (6 bases). Germline V gene sequence: CDR1 MGHDK, CDR2 SYGVNS. This CDR3 spans 18 amino acids. Trimming left V 3 bases short and J 3 bases short, with 21 bases between. The CDR3 spells CASSDLGSREDFYNEQFF. CDR3 nucleotide sequence: TGTGCCAGCAGTGACCTGGGGTCGAGGGAGGACTTCTACAATGAGCAGTTCTTC.

The rearrangement links TRBV5-4 to TRBJ2-5; D is possibly TRBD1 (6 bases). The V gene's germline CDR1 is SGHNT and CDR2 YYREEE (reference sequence). V was trimmed by 6 bases and J by 2 bases, leaving 14 bases between them. The CDR3 runs 14 residues. In DNA, the CDR3 is TGTGCCAGCACCCGTTCCAGGGGACAAGAGACCCAGTACTTC. Protein: CASTRSRGQETQYF.

The chain recombines TRBV2 with TRBJ2-5; D not resolved. This CDR3 contains 13 residues. From germline, CDR1 is SNHLY and CDR2 FYNNEI. The ends were cut back, 4 bases at V and 5 bases at J, with 11 bases in the middle. CDR3 residues: CASSGSPRETQYF. CDR3 nucleotides: TGTGCCAGCAGTGGAAGTCCCAGGGAGACCCAGTACTTC.

V is TRBV5-4 and J is TRBJ1-3; D is perhaps TRBD1 (5 bases). The CDR3 spans 13 residues. Per germline, CDR1 SGHNT and CDR2 YYREEE (reference sequence). V was clipped by 0 bases and J by 4 bases, with 5 bases between them. In DNA, the CDR3 is TGTGCCAGCAGCTTGGCAGGGGGAAACACCATATATTTT. Its protein is CASSLAGGNTIYF.

The J gene is TRBJ2-6, the V gene TRBV2, with D uncertain. V was pared by 3 bases and J by 0 bases, with 9 bases between. Germline-derived CDR1 and CDR2 are SNHLY and FYNNEI. The CDR3 extends over 16 amino acids. Written as DNA, the CDR3 is TGTGCCAGCAGTGAGACTGTCAGCTCTGGGGCCAACGTCCTGACTTTC. Translating it yields CASSETVSSGANVLTF. The full variable domain, in which reference TRBV2 and TRBJ2-6 provide the parts outside the CDR3, is EPEVTQTPSHQVTQMGQEVILRCVPISNHLYFYWYRQILGQKVEFLVSFYNNEISEKSEIFDDQFSVERPDGSNFTLKIRSTKLEDSAMYFCASSETVSSGANVLTFGAGSRLTVL.

This chain links TRBV5-1 with TRBJ2-5; no firm D call. The germline V and J ends were trimmed by 4 bases and 4 bases, with 11 bases remaining between them. CDR3 size: 13 residues. CDR1 is SGHRS, CDR2 YFSETQ, per germline. DNA for the CDR3: TGCGCCAGCAGCGCGGCGGCGACAGAGACCCAGTACTTC. Translated, it gives CASSAAATETQYF.

The gene calls are TRBV6-1 and TRBJ1-2; 7 positions agree with TRBD1. V shed 0 bases, J shed 8 bases, and the junction held 6 bases outside the gene matches. The CDR3 is made up of 14 amino acids. Germline V gene sequence: CDR1 MNHNS, CDR2 SASEGT. CDR3 nucleotides: TGTGCCAGCAGTGAAGCGCGGACAGGTGGAGGCTACACCTTC. It yields the protein CASSEARTGGGYTF.

By frequency in the sample, this clone is medium-sized. The chain couples TRBV11-2 to TRBJ1-3; D unresolved. CDR3 length equals 13 residues. V shed 5 bases and J shed 2 bases, with 7 bases lying between them. CDR1 is SGHAT, CDR2 FQNNGV, per germline. In DNA, the CDR3 is TGTGCCAGCAGCCCAAACCCTGGAAACACCATATATTTT. Protein: CASSPNPGNTIYF.

The rearrangement uses TRBV11-2 and TRBJ1-1; D ambiguous. The germline gives CDR1 SGHAT, CDR2 FQNNGV. This CDR3 spans 13 amino acids. The V end lost 5 bases, the J end lost 1 base, and 8 bases lay between the germline ends. The CDR3 spells CASSPDWNTEAFF. CDR3 in DNA: TGTGCCAGCAGCCCGGACTGGAACACTGAAGCTTTCTTT.

This clone was observed a handful of times. V and J are TRBV4-1 and TRBJ2-1, with TRBD2 matching 13 bases. Germline V gives CDR1 MGHRA, CDR2 YSYEKL. The CDR3 spans 18 residues. V shed 4 bases, J shed 10 bases, and the junction held 16 bases outside the gene matches. This CDR3 is CASSPNLFGLAGAREQFF. CDR3 nucleotides: TGCGCCAGCAGCCCAAATCTTTTCGGACTAGCGGGAGCTAGGGAGCAGTTCTTC.

The chain combines TRBV5-6 with TRBJ2-5, with 8 bases aligning to TRBD1. The CDR3 is made up of 14 amino acids. Germline CDR1 SGHDT, CDR2 YYEEEE. J was trimmed by 3 bases and V by 6 bases; bases with no gene match: 7. DNA of the CDR3: TGTGCCAGCAAAGGACAGGGCAATAAAGAGACCCAGTACTTC. Protein sequence: CASKGQGNKETQYF. Full variable domain (missing parts from reference TRBV5-6 and TRBJ2-5): DAGVTQSPTHLIKTRGQQVTLRCSPKSGHDTVSWYQQALGQGPQFIFQYYEEEERQRGNFPDRFSGHQFPNYSSELNVNALLLGDSALYLCASKGQGNKETQYFGPGTRLLVL.

The chain joins TRBV27 to TRBJ1-2; no clear D gene. The CDR3 is made up of 13 amino acids. V lost 1 base to trimming and J lost 3 bases, with 6 bases between them. The germline CDR1 and CDR2 sequences are MNHEY and SMNVEV (reference sequence). Written as DNA, the CDR3 is TGTGCCAGCAGTTTATGGCAGGACTATGGCTACACCTTC. The encoded protein is CASSLWQDYGYTF.

This chain links TRBV6-5 with TRBJ1-2; the D is unclear. CDR1 is MNHEY and CDR2 is SVGAGI in the germline V gene. Trimming took off 5 bases at V and 0 bases at J, with 4 bases between the two ends. The CDR3 sequence is 12 residues long. The DNA for the CDR3 is TGTGCCAGCAGTCCCGCTAACTATGGCTACACCTTC. Protein product: CASSPANYGYTF.

The J gene is TRBJ2-3, the V gene TRBV7-2; the match to TRBD2 covers 7 bases. Germline V gene lookup returns CDR1 SGHTA and CDR2 FQGNSA. The CDR3 is made up of 14 amino acids. V lost 4 bases, J lost 3 bases, and 4 bases stayed unmatched. The CDR3 here is CASSSSSGTDTQYF. CDR3 DNA sequence: TGTGCCAGCAGCTCCAGTAGCGGGACAGATACGCAGTATTTT.

This chain joins TRBV11-2 and TRBJ2-5; D is possibly TRBD2 (6 bases). CDR1 and CDR2 (germline): SGHAT, FQNNGV. The ends were cut back, 1 base at V and 1 base at J, with 10 bases in the middle. The CDR3 runs to 15 residues. The CDR3 sequence: CASSLGLEGQETQYF. The CDR3, as DNA: TGTGCCAGCAGCTTAGGACTAGAGGGCCAAGAGACCCAGTACTTC.

The chain recombines TRBV29-1 with TRBJ1-1; TRBD1 matches at 7 bases. The CDR3 runs 12 residues. With V trimmed by 7 bases and J by 1 base, 3 bases remained unmatched. In germline, CDR1 is SQVTM, CDR2 ANQGSEA. CDR3 protein: CSADRENTEAFF. Here the CDR3 DNA reads TGCAGCGCAGACAGGGAGAACACTGAAGCTTTCTTT.

This clone was picked up a small number of times. This chain links TRBV25-1 with TRBJ1-2, with 9 bases identical to TRBD1. Germline loops: CDR1 MGHDK, CDR2 SYGVNS. The trim removed 4 bases at V and 2 bases at J, leaving 8 bases unmatched. The CDR3 sequence is 16 residues long. The chain's CDR3 is CASSGQGTGNNYGYTF. For the CDR3, the DNA is TGTGCCAGCAGTGGCCAAGGGACAGGGAACAACTATGGCTACACCTTC.

This chain uses TRBV5-5 with TRBJ1-2, with 11 nucleotides matching TRBD1. J gave up 10 bases and V 0 bases, and 8 bases lay outside the gene matches. The CDR3 is 15 residues long. Per germline, CDR1 SGHKS and CDR2 YYEKEE (reference sequence). The CDR3 reads CASSLGTGGRSVYTF. Here the CDR3 DNA reads TGTGCCAGCAGCTTGGGGACAGGGGGCAGATCTGTCTACACCTTC.

The V call is TRBV5-1, the J call TRBJ1-1, with 10 bases matching TRBD1. This CDR3 comprises 13 residues. Germline V lookup: CDR1 SGHRS, CDR2 YFSETQ. Trimming removed 0 bases from V and 11 bases from J; junction bases left unmatched: 4. CDR3 bases: TGCGCCAGCAGCTTGGGCGGGACAGGGGACGCTTTCTTT. It yields the protein CASSLGGTGDAFF.